The 32 T cell receptor beta chains given below trace back to one sample, sequenced in a study of shared clonotypes between healthy human individuals. Here immunoSEQ multiplex PCR was the method, and the copy in TCRdb shows in-frame clones only, minus some. The table lists 980,000 or so clones, more than 75% of them singletons. The sequencing sample was made of memory CD4+ T cells sorted from blood. Subset indicated: CD45RA-negative fraction. All receptors come from a man between 18 and 29 years old in good health.

A few counts support this clone. The chain employs TRBV9 and TRBJ2-3, with TRBD2 as a possible D gene (5 bases). Germline CDR1 is SGDLS and CDR2 is YYNGEE. The V end was cut by 3 bases, the J end by 4 bases, with 15 bases between. The CDR3 consists of 15 residues. This CDR3 reads CASSAGNLGSDTQYF. The CDR3 nucleotides read TGTGCCAGCAGCGCCGGGAACTTGGGTTCAGATACGCAGTATTTT. The full variable domain, rest sourced from reference TRBV9 and TRBJ2-3, is DSGVTQTPKHLITATGQRVTLRCSPRSGDLSVYWYQQSLDQGLQFLIQYYNGEERAKGNILERFSAQQFPDLHSELNLSSLELGDSALYFCASSAGNLGSDTQYFGPGTRLTVL.

Concerning this clone: The same CDR3 also results from other DNA sequences found in this sample. The V gene is TRBV6-5, the J gene TRBJ1-3; 8 nucleotides match TRBD1. This CDR3 region has 13 residues. Looked up from germline, CDR1 is MNHEY and CDR2 is SVGAGI. The junction had 2 bases not matched to a gene; V was cut back by 6 bases and J by 4 bases. Here the CDR3 DNA reads TGTGCCAGCAGAAGGACAGGGGGAAACACCATATATTTT. This sequence encodes CASRRTGGNTIYF.

The CDR3 protein is CASSLRQGADSPLHF. In DNA, the CDR3 is TGTGCCAGCAGCCTACGACAGGGGGCGGATTCACCCCTCCACTTT. The chain links TRBV4-2 to TRBJ1-6; 10 bases are a match to TRBD1. This CDR3 is built from 15 residues. The V segment lost 4 bases and the J segment 8 bases; nucleotides outside the gene matches: 5. Germline V gene data show CDR1 as LGHNA and CDR2 as YNFKEQ.

This clone was found once. In nucleotides, the CDR3 is TGTGCCAGCTCACCACCCCGGGGACAATCAAAAGAGACCCAGTACTTC. Protein sequence: CASSPPRGQSKETQYF. The chain couples TRBV18 to TRBJ2-5; D may be TRBD1 (6 bases). The length of the CDR3 is 16 residues. In germline, CDR1 is KGHSH, CDR2 LQKENI. V lost 0 bases to trimming and J lost 3 bases, with 14 bases between them.

J is TRBJ1-4 and V is TRBV5-4; TRBD1 is a possible D gene (6 bases). The V end lost 4 bases, the J end lost 6 bases, and 13 bases lay between the germline ends. Germline V lookup: CDR1 SGHNT, CDR2 YYREEE (reference sequence). The CDR3 has 14 amino acids. CDR3 protein: CASSTGGHDEKLFF. DNA for the CDR3: TGTGCCAGCAGCACTGGGGGGCACGATGAAAAACTGTTTTTT.

This clone was counted a single time. The sample holds other DNA sequences that translate to the same CDR3. The chain combines TRBV2 with TRBJ1-1; 9 bases agree with TRBD1. Trimming removed 3 bases from V and 4 bases from J; junction bases left unmatched: 0. The CDR3 covers 13 residues. Germline V gene data show CDR1 as SNHLY and CDR2 as FYNNEI. Here the CDR3 DNA reads TGTGCCAGCAGTGAGGACAGGGGCACTGAAGCTTTCTTT. Amino acid sequence: CASSEDRGTEAFF. The whole variable domain, filled in from reference TRBV2 and TRBJ1-1, reads EPEVTQTPSHQVTQMGQEVILRCVPISNHLYFYWYRQILGQKVEFLVSFYNNEISEKSEIFDDQFSVERPDGSNFTLKIRSTKLEDSAMYFCASSEDRGTEAFFGQGTRLTVV.

The rearrangement uses TRBV2 and TRBJ2-3, with 10 bases matching TRBD1. J was trimmed by 4 bases and V by 6 bases; bases with no gene match: 4. There are 14 residues in the CDR3. From germline, CDR1 is SNHLY and CDR2 FYNNEI. CDR3 coding DNA: TGTGCCAGCAGGCCGGGACAGGGGCCAGATACGCAGTATTTT. Encoded protein: CASRPGQGPDTQYF.

The chain combines TRBV30 with TRBJ2-1; 8 bases match TRBD2. The V gene end was trimmed by 0 bases and the J gene end by 4 bases; junction bases not matched to a gene: 5. Looked up from germline, CDR1 is GTSNPN and CDR2 is SVGIG (reference sequence). CDR3 length equals 15 residues. Here the CDR3 DNA reads TGTGCCTGGAGTGTACGAACTAGCGGTTACAATGAGCAGTTCTTC. Translation: CAWSVRTSGYNEQFF.

This chain links TRBV5-6 with TRBJ1-1, with 8 positions matching TRBD1. Germline lookup yields CDR1 SGHDT and CDR2 YYEEEE. The CDR3 loop spans 16 amino acids. The trim removed 4 bases at V and 4 bases at J, leaving 12 bases unmatched. The CDR3 bases are TGTGCCAGCAGCCGCAGTTTGGGCAGGGGGCTCACTGAAGCTTTCTTT. Its translation: CASSRSLGRGLTEAFF.

Comments on this clone: Different DNA sequences within this sample yield the same CDR3. The J gene is TRBJ2-3, the V gene TRBV4-1, with no clear D. Looked up from germline, CDR1 is MGHRA and CDR2 is YSYEKL. Trimming cost V 6 bases and J 5 bases, with 9 bases left between them. The CDR3 totals 12 residues. The CDR3 region is CASSLLGDTQYF. DNA of the CDR3: TGCGCCAGCAGTCTTCTTGGAGATACGCAGTATTTT.

This chain connects TRBV10-3 to TRBJ2-1, with D tentatively TRBD1 or TRBD2 (7 bases each). The CDR3 has 13 amino acids. Germline V gene lookup returns CDR1 ENHRY and CDR2 SYGVKD. The V and J ends lost 4 bases and 7 bases respectively, with 11 bases between them. The CDR3 region is CAISGQGGNEQFF. CDR3 nucleotide sequence: TGTGCCATCAGTGGACAGGGAGGGAATGAGCAGTTCTTC.

This clone was detected a few times. The chain joins TRBV27 to TRBJ2-7; D remains ambiguous. V lost 8 bases, J lost 6 bases, and 8 bases lay in between. The CDR3 length is 10 residues. Germline loops: CDR1 MNHEY, CDR2 SMNVEV (reference sequence). The CDR3 loop reads CASPYSEQYF. The CDR3 nucleotides are TGTGCCAGCCCTTACTCCGAGCAGTACTTC.

The CDR3 sequence: CASSLGGGRTQETQYF. The CDR3 DNA reads TGTGCCAGTAGCCTAGGCGGGGGCAGAACCCAAGAGACCCAGTACTTC. The V and J genes are TRBV19 and TRBJ2-5; possibly TRBD2 for D (7 bases). The germline CDR1 and CDR2 sequences are LNHDA and SQIVND (reference sequence). Trimming cost V 6 bases and J 1 base, with 18 bases left between them. The CDR3 has 16 amino acids.

This clone has just one count. The CDR3 DNA reads as TGTGCCAGCAGCGGACATGGGACGTACAATGAGCAGTTCTTC. Translated, it gives CASSGHGTYNEQFF. The chain joins TRBV11-2 to TRBJ2-1; tentatively, D is TRBD1 or TRBD2 (5 bases each). Germline V lookup: CDR1 SGHAT, CDR2 FQNNGV. The CDR3 is 14 amino acids. V dropped 5 bases and J dropped 4 bases, with 12 bases sitting between them.

This chain uses TRBV7-2 with TRBJ1-4, with TRBD1 matching 7 bases. Looked up from germline, CDR1 is SGHTA and CDR2 is FQGNSA. The CDR3 contains 16 residues. J gave up 0 bases and V 5 bases, and 6 bases lay outside the gene matches. Written as DNA, the CDR3 is TGTGCCAGCAGCCCGGACAGGAGAACAACTAATGAAAAACTGTTTTTT. The encoded protein is CASSPDRRTTNEKLFF.

The chain has TRBV9 and TRBJ2-5, with D possibly being TRBD1 (6 bases). CDR1 is SGDLS, CDR2 YYNGEE, per germline. The CDR3 is 16 residues long. The V and J ends lost 4 bases and 2 bases respectively, with 18 bases between them. The CDR3 region is CASSTPRTATQETQYF. CDR3 nucleotide sequence: TGTGCCAGCAGCACGCCGCGGACAGCGACGCAAGAGACCCAGTACTTC.

The chain links TRBV2 to TRBJ1-4; D gene unclear. The CDR3 is 12 residues long. V lost 6 bases to trimming and J lost 2 bases, with 4 bases between them. Germline-derived CDR1 and CDR2 are SNHLY and FYNNEI. CDR3 amino acids: CASSSTNEKLFF. For the CDR3, the DNA is TGTGCCAGCAGCAGTACTAATGAAAAACTGTTTTTT.

The rearrangement links TRBV7-9 to TRBJ2-7; D remains unclear. With 4 bases removed from V and 5 bases from J, the gap between germline ends came to 15 bases. Looked up from germline, CDR1 is SEHNR and CDR2 is FQNEAQ (reference sequence). The CDR3 runs to 14 residues. The CDR3 nucleotides are TGTGCCAGCAGCTCATCAGGTCTAGTCAACGAGCAGTACTTC. This encodes CASSSSGLVNEQYF.

This sequence joins TRBV6-6 and TRBJ1-3, with 7 bases identical to TRBD1. The length of the CDR3 is 15 residues. Unmatched junction bases numbered 6, after V lost 0 bases and J lost 7 bases. Germline V CDR1 and CDR2: MNHNY, SVGAGI (reference sequence). The CDR3 protein is CASSYSAGGPNTIYF. CDR3 nucleotides: TGTGCCAGCAGTTACTCGGCAGGGGGACCGAACACCATATATTTT.

The chain combines TRBV28 with TRBJ1-2, with D tentatively TRBD1 (5 bases). Germline V gene sequence: CDR1 MDHEN, CDR2 SYDVKM. With 9 bases removed from V and 8 bases from J, the gap between germline ends came to 10 bases. This CDR3 contains 10 residues. The CDR3 sequence: CASGGVGYTF. The CDR3 bases are TGTGCCAGTGGGGGGGTCGGCTACACCTTC.

The chain combines TRBV28 with TRBJ2-3; perhaps TRBD1 as D (6 bases). Per germline, CDR1 MDHEN and CDR2 SYDVKM. This CDR3 contains 11 residues. The CDR3 nucleotides read TGTGGCACAGGGAGCACAGATACGCAGTATTTT. Residues: CGTGSTDTQYF.

V usage is TRBV7-9 and J usage is TRBJ1-4, with D perhaps matching TRBD1 (6 bases). The CDR3 has 16 residues. The germline V gene has CDR1 SEHNR and CDR2 FQNEAQ (reference sequence). Trimming took 5 bases from V and 0 from J, leaving 13 bases between them. CDR3 sequence (DNA): TGTGCCAGCAGCCCTGGACAGATTGCAACTAATGAAAAACTGTTTTTT. It encodes CASSPGQIATNEKLFF.

This sequence joins TRBV5-4 and TRBJ2-1; TRBD1 might be the D (6 bases). V dropped 4 bases and J dropped 6 bases, with 11 bases sitting between them. There are 13 residues in the CDR3. CDR1 and CDR2 (germline): SGHNT, YYREEE (reference sequence). CDR3 loop: CASSTGQTNEQFF. Here the CDR3 DNA reads TGTGCCAGCAGCACCGGACAGACCAATGAGCAGTTCTTC.

The chain has TRBV30 and TRBJ1-2; D is uncertain. V gave up 3 bases and J gave up 4 bases, with 9 bases separating them. Looked up from germline, CDR1 is GTSNPN and CDR2 is SVGIG (reference sequence). CDR3 size: 12 residues. CDR3 sequence: CAWSDTSYGYTF. Here the CDR3 DNA reads TGTGCCTGGAGCGACACCTCCTATGGCTACACCTTC.

The rearrangement uses TRBV29-1 and TRBJ2-4, with a weak D call TRBD1 (6 bases). This CDR3 contains 15 residues. CDR1 SQVTM and CDR2 ANQGSEA come from the germline V gene. V lost 4 bases, J lost 3 bases, and 16 bases lay in between. CDR3 DNA sequence: TGCAGCGTTGTTGATACAGGGCTCAACAAAAACATTCAGTACTTC. Translation: CSVVDTGLNKNIQYF.

The rearrangement uses TRBV7-9 and TRBJ1-5, with unresolved D. The CDR3 has 15 residues. The germline CDR1 and CDR2 sequences are SEHNR and FQNEAQ (reference sequence). V lost 5 bases, J lost 4 bases, and 15 bases lay in between. CDR3 nucleotide sequence: TGTGCCAGCAGCCCTCGCGGGAACGGAAATCAGCCCCAGCATTTT. This sequence encodes CASSPRGNGNQPQHF.

The chain links TRBV6-5 to TRBJ2-7; the D gene could be TRBD1 or TRBD2 (5 bases each). V shed 6 bases and J shed 6 bases, with 15 bases lying between them. The CDR3 contains 13 residues. Per the germline V gene, CDR1 is MNHEY and CDR2 is SVGAGI. The CDR3 is CASSAGTPREQYF. CDR3 DNA sequence: TGTGCCAGCAGCGCCGGGACCCCGCGCGAGCAGTACTTC.

The sample holds one count of this clone. The identical CDR3 is also encoded by other nucleotide sequences in the sample. The rearrangement links TRBV11-2 to TRBJ2-2, with 7 bases identical to TRBD1. CDR1 and CDR2 from the germline V gene are SGHAT and FQNNGV. Trimming took 2 bases from V and 2 from J; bases not matched to a gene: 2. The CDR3 sequence is 15 residues long. The CDR3: CASSLRDRNTGELFF. CDR3 DNA sequence: TGTGCCAGCAGCTTACGGGACAGAAACACCGGGGAGCTGTTTTTT.

This clone was seen a few times. The same CDR3 can be traced to other DNA sequences in this sample. This chain connects TRBV9 to TRBJ2-7; TRBD2 agrees at 7 bases. Trimming took 0 bases from V and 4 from J; bases not matched to a gene: 4. Per the germline V gene, CDR1 is SGDLS and CDR2 is YYNGEE. The CDR3 is 14 residues long. CDR3 sequence reads: CASSVDPGGYEQYF. The CDR3 DNA sequence: TGTGCCAGCAGCGTAGATCCGGGAGGATACGAGCAGTACTTC.

The chain employs TRBV5-1 and TRBJ1-4; D unresolved. CDR1 and CDR2 from the germline V gene are SGHRS and YFSETQ. The CDR3 has 15 residues. V was pared by 1 base and J by 6 bases, with 13 bases between. The CDR3 DNA follows: TGCGCCAGCAGCTTGAACGTGGGAAAGGATGAAAAACTGTTTTTT. It yields the protein CASSLNVGKDEKLFF.

The chain joins TRBV2 to TRBJ2-2; D gene uncertain. This CDR3 region has 13 residues. The germline gives CDR1 SNHLY, CDR2 FYNNEI. With 0 bases removed from V and 6 bases from J, the gap between germline ends came to 5 bases. As DNA, the CDR3 is TGTGCCAGCAGTGAAGCCCCCTCCGGGGAGCTGTTTTTT. As protein: CASSEAPSGELFF.

This clone was seen a few times. The V call is TRBV2, the J call TRBJ2-2, with 7 bases fitting TRBD2. The V gene end was trimmed by 7 bases and the J gene end by 5 bases; junction bases not matched to a gene: 13. CDR1 is SNHLY, CDR2 FYNNEI, per germline. The CDR3 covers 16 residues. For the CDR3, the DNA is TGTGCCAGCACCGTAGGGACGGGGGGAAGTACCGGGGAGCTGTTTTTT. It specifies CASTVGTGGSTGELFF.